The 11 T cell receptor beta chains presented below share a single source sample, sequenced in a study of cytomegalovirus exposure and HLA in healthy donors. PCR was performed using 60 Vbeta and 13 Jbeta primers. The table came from immunoSEQ multiplex PCR; TCRdb's copy has only in-frame clones and leaves some out. The sample has some 76,000 clones; more than 75% are singletons. The sample comprised PBMCs. Receptor source: a male donor in good health and CMV-seropositive.

This clone was counted a few times. V and J are TRBV27 and TRBJ1-5; maybe TRBD1 (6 bases). Trimming cost V 5 bases and J 1 base, with 15 bases left between them. This CDR3 is built from 16 residues. The germline V gene has CDR1 MNHEY and CDR2 SMNVEV (reference sequence). The CDR3 protein is CASSALPGVSNQPQHF. CDR3 DNA sequence: TGTGCCAGCAGTGCATTGCCAGGGGTCAGCAATCAGCCCCAGCATTTT.

The rearrangement joins TRBV6-5 to TRBJ1-2, with 8 bases matching TRBD1. CDR3 length: 13 amino acids. The V gene end was trimmed by 8 bases and the J gene end by 4 bases; junction bases not matched to a gene: 6. Germline loops: CDR1 MNHEY, CDR2 SVGAGI. The CDR3 DNA is TGTGCCAGCCGCCCCACAGGGGGCTATGGCTACACCTTC. Translation gives CASRPTGGYGYTF.

This clone was detected once. The rearrangement joins TRBV28 to TRBJ2-5; D possibly corresponds to TRBD2 (5 bases). The J call may not be correct, given that the DNA end is closer to TRBJ2-7. Per the germline V gene, CDR1 is MDHEN and CDR2 is SYDVKM. The CDR3 length is 15 residues. Here the CDR3 DNA reads TGTGCCAGCAGACGAACGACTACCAAAAACTACGAGCAGTACTTC. Its protein product is CASRRTTTKNYEQYF.

The genes are TRBV7-9 and TRBJ2-3, with 15 bases matching TRBD2. Germline CDR1 is SEHNR and CDR2 is FQNEAQ (reference sequence). This CDR3 has 16 residues. With 5 bases clipped from V and 3 bases from J, the junction kept 3 bases outside the gene matches. The CDR3 loop reads CASSPGTSGRTDTQYF. The CDR3 DNA follows: TGTGCCAGCAGCCCGGGGACTAGCGGGAGGACAGATACGCAGTATTTT.

The gene calls are TRBV25-1 and TRBJ1-5; D is undetermined. Germline CDR1 is MGHDK and CDR2 is SYGVNS. The CDR3 totals 13 residues. Trimming removed 4 bases from V and 5 bases from J, with 9 bases in between. The DNA for the CDR3 is TGTGCCAGCAGTGGCCGGACTCATCAGCCCCAGCATTTT. Its translation is CASSGRTHQPQHF. Together with reference TRBV25-1 and TRBJ1-5, the CDR3 gives the full variable domain: EADIYQTPRYLVIGTGKKITLECSQTMGHDKMYWYQQDPGMELHLIHYSYGVNSTEKGDLSSESTVSRIRTEHFPLTLESARPSHTSQYLCASSGRTHQPQHFGDGTRLSIL.

The genes are TRBV4-1 and TRBJ2-1, with D unresolved. Trimming left V 0 bases short and J 2 bases short, with 14 bases between. Germline V CDR1 and CDR2: MGHRA, YSYEKL. The CDR3 is 17 residues long. CDR3: CASSQEAVARPYNEQFF. In nucleotides, the CDR3 is TGCGCCAGCAGCCAAGAGGCGGTTGCACGGCCCTACAATGAGCAGTTCTTC.

V and J are TRBV5-6 and TRBJ2-7; D remains ambiguous. V was cut by 5 bases and J by 2 bases, with 20 bases left in between. The CDR3 consists of 16 residues. Per the germline V gene, CDR1 is SGHDT and CDR2 is YYEEEE. The CDR3 DNA reads TGTGCCAGCAGTATAAAAACAACGACTCTGACCTACGAGCAGTACTTC. It yields the protein CASSIKTTTLTYEQYF. The full variable domain, in which reference TRBV5-6 and TRBJ2-7 provide the parts outside the CDR3, is DAGVTQSPTHLIKTRGQQVTLRCSPKSGHDTVSWYQQALGQGPQFIFQYYEEEERQRGNFPDRFSGHQFPNYSSELNVNALLLGDSALYLCASSIKTTTLTYEQYFGPGTRLTVT.

This clone showed up just a few times. The chain links TRBV5-6 to TRBJ2-3; 7 bases map to TRBD2. This CDR3 is 16 amino acids long. V was clipped by 4 bases and J by 6 bases; unmatched bases: 14. The germline CDR1 and CDR2 sequences are SGHDT and YYEEEE. The CDR3: CASSDPGGEGLDTQYF. DNA of the CDR3: TGTGCCAGCAGCGACCCTGGGGGGGAGGGCCTGGATACGCAGTATTTT.

This chain uses TRBV2 with TRBJ1-2, with 7 bases that match TRBD1. Losses at the gene ends were 8 bases for V and 7 bases for J; bases not matched to a gene: 13. The CDR3 is made up of 14 amino acids. Germline loops: CDR1 SNHLY, CDR2 FYNNEI. CDR3 region: CASGYRGLVPGYTF. In nucleotides, the CDR3 is TGTGCCAGCGGATACAGGGGATTAGTTCCTGGCTACACCTTC.

The V call is TRBV2, the J call TRBJ1-2; TRBD1 aligns across 8 bases. CDR3 length equals 16 residues. Germline CDR1 and CDR2: SNHLY and FYNNEI. V lost 5 bases and J lost 2; bases outside the gene matches: 10. The CDR3 is CASSFSDQGANYGYTF. CDR3 DNA: TGTGCCAGCAGTTTCAGCGACCAGGGGGCGAACTATGGCTACACCTTC.

The rearrangement links TRBV7-2 to TRBJ2-3, with 12 bases matching TRBD2. The CDR3 has 16 residues. Trimming removed 5 bases from V and 3 bases from J; junction bases left unmatched: 6. Per the germline V gene, CDR1 is SGHTA and CDR2 is FQGNSA. The CDR3 reads CASSTVGTSGTDTQYF. CDR3 in DNA: TGTGCCAGCAGCACGGTAGGGACTAGCGGGACAGATACGCAGTATTTT.